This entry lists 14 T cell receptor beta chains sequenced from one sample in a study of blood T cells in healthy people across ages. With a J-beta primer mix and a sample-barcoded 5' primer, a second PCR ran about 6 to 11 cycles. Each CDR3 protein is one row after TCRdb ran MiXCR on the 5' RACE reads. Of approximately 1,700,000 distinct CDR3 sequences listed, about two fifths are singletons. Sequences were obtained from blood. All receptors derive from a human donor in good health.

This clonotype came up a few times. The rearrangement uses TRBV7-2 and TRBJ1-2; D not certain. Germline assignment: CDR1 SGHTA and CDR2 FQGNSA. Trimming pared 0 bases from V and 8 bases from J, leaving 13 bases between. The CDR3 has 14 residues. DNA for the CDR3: TGTGCCAGCAGCTTAGCTCAGGATGAAGTCGGCTACACCTTC. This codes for CASSLAQDEVGYTF.

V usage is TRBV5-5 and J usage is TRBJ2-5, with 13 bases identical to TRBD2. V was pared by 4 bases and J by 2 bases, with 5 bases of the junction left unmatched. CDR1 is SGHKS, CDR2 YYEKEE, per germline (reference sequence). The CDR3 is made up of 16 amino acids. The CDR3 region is CASSRGTSGAQETQYF. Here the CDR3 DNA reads TGTGCCAGCAGCCGAGGGACTAGCGGGGCGCAAGAGACCCAGTACTTC.

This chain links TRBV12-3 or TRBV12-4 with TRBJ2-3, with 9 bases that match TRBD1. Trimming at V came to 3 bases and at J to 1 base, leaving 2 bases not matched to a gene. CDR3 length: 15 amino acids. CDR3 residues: CASSFRTGGTDTQYF. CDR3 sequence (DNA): TGTGCCAGCAGTTTCCGGACAGGGGGCACAGATACGCAGTATTTT.

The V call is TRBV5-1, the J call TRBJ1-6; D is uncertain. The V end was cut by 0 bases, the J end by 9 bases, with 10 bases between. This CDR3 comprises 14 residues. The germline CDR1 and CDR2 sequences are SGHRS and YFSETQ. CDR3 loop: CASSLGPRSSPLHF. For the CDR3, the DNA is TGCGCCAGCAGCTTGGGACCGCGTAGTTCACCCCTCCACTTT.

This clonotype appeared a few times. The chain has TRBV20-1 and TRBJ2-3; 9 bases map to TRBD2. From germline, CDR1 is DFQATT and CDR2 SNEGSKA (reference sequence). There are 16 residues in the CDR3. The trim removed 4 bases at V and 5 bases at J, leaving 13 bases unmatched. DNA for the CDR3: TGCAGTGCTATATCGCCGGGCGGGGGGGCAGAAGATACGCAGTATTTT. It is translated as CSAISPGGGAEDTQYF.

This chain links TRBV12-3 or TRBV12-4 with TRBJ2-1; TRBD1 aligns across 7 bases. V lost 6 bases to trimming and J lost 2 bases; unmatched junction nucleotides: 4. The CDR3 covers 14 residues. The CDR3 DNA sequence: TGTGCCAGCAGAAACAGGGGTCCCTACAATGAGCAGTTCTTC. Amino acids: CASRNRGPYNEQFF.

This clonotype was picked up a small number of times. This CDR3 is CASSAFEQYF. The CDR3 bases are TGTGCCAGCAGTGCGTTCGAGCAGTACTTC. The chain uses TRBV6-1 and TRBJ2-5, with no clear D. The better agreement between TRBJ2-7 and the DNA end casts doubt on the J call. Germline V gene data show CDR1 as MNHNS and CDR2 as SASEGT. The CDR3 totals 10 residues.

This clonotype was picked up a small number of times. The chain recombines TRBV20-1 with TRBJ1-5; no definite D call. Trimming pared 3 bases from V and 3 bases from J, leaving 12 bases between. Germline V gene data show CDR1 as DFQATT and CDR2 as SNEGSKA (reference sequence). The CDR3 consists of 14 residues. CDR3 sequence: CSARGIGVNQPQHF. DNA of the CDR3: TGCAGTGCTAGGGGGATTGGGGTCAATCAGCCCCAGCATTTT.

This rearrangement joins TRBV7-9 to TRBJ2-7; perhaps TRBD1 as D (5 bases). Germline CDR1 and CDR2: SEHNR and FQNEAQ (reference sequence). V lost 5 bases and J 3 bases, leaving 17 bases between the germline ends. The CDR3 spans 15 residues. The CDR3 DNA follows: TGTGCCAGCAGCAACCAGGGAAGCACAGGCTACGAGCAGTACTTC. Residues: CASSNQGSTGYEQYF.

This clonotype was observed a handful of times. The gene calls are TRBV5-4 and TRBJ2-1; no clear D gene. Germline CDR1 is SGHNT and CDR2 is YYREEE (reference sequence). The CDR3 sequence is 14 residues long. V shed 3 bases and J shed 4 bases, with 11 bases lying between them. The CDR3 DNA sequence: TGTGCCAGCAGCTCCCTCCTCAGATACAATGAGCAGTTCTTC. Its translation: CASSSLLRYNEQFF.

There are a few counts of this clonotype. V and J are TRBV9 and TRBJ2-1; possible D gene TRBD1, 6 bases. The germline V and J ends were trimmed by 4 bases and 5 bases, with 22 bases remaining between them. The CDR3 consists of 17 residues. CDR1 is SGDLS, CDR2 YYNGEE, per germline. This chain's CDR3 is CASSTPREDRSNNEQFF. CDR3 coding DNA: TGTGCCAGCAGCACCCCCCGTGAGGACAGAAGTAACAATGAGCAGTTCTTC.

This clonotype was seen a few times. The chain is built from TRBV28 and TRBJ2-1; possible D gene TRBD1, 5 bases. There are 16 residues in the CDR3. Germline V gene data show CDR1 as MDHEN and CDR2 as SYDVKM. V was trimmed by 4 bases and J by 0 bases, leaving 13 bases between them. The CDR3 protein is CASSSHHQGSYNEQFF. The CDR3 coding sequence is TGTGCCAGCAGTTCCCATCATCAGGGCTCCTACAATGAGCAGTTCTTC.

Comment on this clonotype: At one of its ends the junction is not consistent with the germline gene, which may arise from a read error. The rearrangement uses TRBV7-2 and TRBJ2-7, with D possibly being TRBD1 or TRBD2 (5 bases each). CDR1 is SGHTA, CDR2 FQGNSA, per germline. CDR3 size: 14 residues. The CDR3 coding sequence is TGTGCCAGCAGAACCGGGACGGTCCTCTACGCGCAGTACTTC. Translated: CASRTGTVLYAQYF.

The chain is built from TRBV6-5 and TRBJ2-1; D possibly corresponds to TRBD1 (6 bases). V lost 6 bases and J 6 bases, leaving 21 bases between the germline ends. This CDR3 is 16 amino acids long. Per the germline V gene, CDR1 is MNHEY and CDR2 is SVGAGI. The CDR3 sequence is CASSPTTGPEVNEQFF. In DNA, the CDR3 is TGTGCCAGCAGCCCCACAACAGGGCCCGAGGTCAATGAGCAGTTCTTC.